The T cell receptor beta chain under discussion was sequenced for a study of CD8 T cells in ankylosing spondylitis. Study-wide points: CD8+ cells made up the disease-linked clones, which were relatively rare in peripheral blood. Significantly higher representation of disease-linked clones was reported for matched ankylosing spondylitis synovial fluid. Earlier work had already found some motif variants in reactive arthritis synovial fluid and blood. Characteristic, it appeared, of ankylosing spondylitis blood was a TCR beta motif of about eight highly homologous variants.

This clonotype was counted only a few times. Its cognate antigen is unknown. Trimming cost V 2 bases and J 9 bases; bases outside gene matches: 6. The germline V gene encodes CDR1 SQVTM and CDR2 ANQGSEA. CDR3 length: 12 residues. Library preparation for TCR beta used quantitative 5'-RACE with molecular barcodes. TCRdb recomputed calls from the 5' RACE reads with MiXCR, one row per CDR3 protein. The sample includes a few hundred thousand distinct CDR3 sequences, 20% to 25% seen only once; the top ten take about 16%. The chain links TRBV29-1 to TRBJ1-2; 7 nucleotides match TRBD1. Sequenced sample: blood, either unsorted or a sorted T cell fraction (not recorded which). The clonotype comes from a male donor with ankylosing spondylitis. The CDR3 bases are TGCAGCGTTGAAATTACGACAGGGAGCTACACCTTC. It specifies CSVEITTGSYTF. The full variable domain, completed using reference TRBV29-1 and TRBJ1-2, is SAVISQKPSRDICQRGTSLTIQCQVDSQVTMMFWYRQQPGQSLTLIATANQGSEATYESGFVIDKFPISRPNLTFSTLTVSNMSPEDSSIYLCSVEITTGSYTFGSGTRLTVV.